This T cell receptor beta chain was obtained from a study of T cell responses to AZD1222 COVID-19 vaccine. Points from the study as a whole: Repertoires were obtained only post-peak T cell response. The donor cohort was predominantly white British with a female majority, and clonal diversity may have been underestimated.

Here immunoSEQ multiplex PCR was the method, and the copy in TCRdb shows in-frame clones only, minus some. Altogether over 50,000 clones are present, more than 80% being singletons, with the ten largest covering around 13%. About this clone itself: Its specificity is unknown.

The origin of this receptor is an adult who received the AZD1222 COVID-19 vaccine. Sequencing was performed on peripheral blood, taken 28 days after the second AZD1222 dose.

CDR3 sequence reads: CASSSTGDGYEQYF. The CDR3 bases are TGTGCCAGCAGCTCGACAGGGGACGGCTACGAGCAGTACTTC. The chain links TRBV5-5 to TRBJ2-7; 8 nucleotides align to TRBD1. The CDR3 is 14 residues long. Germline trimming cut 3 bases from V and 3 bases from J; bases unmatched to any gene: 5. Germline-derived CDR1 and CDR2 are SGHKS and YYEKEE (reference sequence).